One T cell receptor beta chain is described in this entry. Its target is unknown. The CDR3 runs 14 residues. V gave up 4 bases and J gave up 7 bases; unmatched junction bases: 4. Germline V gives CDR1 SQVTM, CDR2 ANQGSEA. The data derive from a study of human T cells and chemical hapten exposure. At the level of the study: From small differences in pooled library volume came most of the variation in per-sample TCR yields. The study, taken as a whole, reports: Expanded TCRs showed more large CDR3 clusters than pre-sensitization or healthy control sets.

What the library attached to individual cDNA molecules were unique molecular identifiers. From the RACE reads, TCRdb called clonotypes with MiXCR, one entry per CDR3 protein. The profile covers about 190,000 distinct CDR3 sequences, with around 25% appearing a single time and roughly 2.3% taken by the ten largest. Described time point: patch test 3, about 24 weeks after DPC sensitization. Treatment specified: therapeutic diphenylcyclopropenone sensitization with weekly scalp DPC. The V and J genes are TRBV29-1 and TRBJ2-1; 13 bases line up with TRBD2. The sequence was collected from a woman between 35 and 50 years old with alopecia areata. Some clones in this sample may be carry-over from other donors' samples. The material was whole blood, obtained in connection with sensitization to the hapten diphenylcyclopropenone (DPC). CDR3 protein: CSVVRLAGGNEQFF. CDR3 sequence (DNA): TGCAGCGTTGTCCGACTAGCGGGAGGAAATGAGCAGTTCTTC.